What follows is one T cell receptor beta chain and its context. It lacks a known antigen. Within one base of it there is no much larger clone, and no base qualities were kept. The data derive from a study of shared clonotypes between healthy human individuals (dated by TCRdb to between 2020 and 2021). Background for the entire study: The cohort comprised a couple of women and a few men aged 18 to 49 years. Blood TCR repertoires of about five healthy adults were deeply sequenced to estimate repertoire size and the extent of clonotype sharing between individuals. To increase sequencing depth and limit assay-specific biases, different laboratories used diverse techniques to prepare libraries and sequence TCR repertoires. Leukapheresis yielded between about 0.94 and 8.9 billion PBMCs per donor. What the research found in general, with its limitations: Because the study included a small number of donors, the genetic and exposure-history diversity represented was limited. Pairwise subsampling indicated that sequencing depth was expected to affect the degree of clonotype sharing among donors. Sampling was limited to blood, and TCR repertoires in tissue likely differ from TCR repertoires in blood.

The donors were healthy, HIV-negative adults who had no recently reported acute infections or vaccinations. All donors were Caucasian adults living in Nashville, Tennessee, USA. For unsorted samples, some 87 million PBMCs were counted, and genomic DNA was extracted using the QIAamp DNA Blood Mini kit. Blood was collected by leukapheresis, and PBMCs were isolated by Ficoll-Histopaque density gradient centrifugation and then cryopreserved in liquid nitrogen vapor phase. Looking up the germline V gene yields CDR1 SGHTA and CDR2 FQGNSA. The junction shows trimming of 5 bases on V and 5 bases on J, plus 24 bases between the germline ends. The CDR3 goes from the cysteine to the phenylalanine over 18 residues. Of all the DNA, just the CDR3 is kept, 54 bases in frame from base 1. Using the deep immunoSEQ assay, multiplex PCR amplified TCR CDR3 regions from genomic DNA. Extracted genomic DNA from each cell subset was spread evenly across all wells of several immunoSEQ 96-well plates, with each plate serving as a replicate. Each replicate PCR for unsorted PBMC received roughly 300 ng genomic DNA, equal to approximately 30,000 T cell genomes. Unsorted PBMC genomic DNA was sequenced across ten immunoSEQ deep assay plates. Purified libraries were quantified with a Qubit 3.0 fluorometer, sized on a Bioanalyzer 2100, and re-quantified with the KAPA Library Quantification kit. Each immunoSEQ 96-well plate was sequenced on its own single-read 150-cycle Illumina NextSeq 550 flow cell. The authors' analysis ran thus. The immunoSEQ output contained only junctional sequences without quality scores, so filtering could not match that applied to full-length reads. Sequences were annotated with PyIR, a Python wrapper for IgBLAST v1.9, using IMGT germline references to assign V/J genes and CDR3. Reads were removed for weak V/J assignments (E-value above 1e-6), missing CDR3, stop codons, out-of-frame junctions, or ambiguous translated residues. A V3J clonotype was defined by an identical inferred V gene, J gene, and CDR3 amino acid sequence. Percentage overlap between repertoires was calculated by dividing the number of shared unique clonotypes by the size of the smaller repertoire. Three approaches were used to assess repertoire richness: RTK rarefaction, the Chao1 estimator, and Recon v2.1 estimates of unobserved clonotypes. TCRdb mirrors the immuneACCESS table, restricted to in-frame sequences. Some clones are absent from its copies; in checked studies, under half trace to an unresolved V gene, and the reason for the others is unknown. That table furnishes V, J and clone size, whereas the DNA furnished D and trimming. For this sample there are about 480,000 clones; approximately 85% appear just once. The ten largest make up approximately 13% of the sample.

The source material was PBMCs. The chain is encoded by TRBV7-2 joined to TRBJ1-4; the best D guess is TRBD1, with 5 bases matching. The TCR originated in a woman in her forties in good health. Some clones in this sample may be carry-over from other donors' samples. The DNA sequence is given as TGTGCCAGCAGCAAAGAAGCTGGCAGGGTAACTTCCAATGAAAAACTGTTTTTT. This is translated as CASSKEAGRVTSNEKLFF.